Detailed here is one T cell receptor beta chain. Its antigen is undetermined. V lost 5 bases to trimming and J lost 3 bases, with 8 bases between them. CDR3 length: 13 amino acids. Germline V gene lookup returns CDR1 LNHDA and CDR2 SQIVND (reference sequence). Samples underwent the assay at deep level. The assay was immunoSEQ multiplex PCR, and TCRdb's table has in-frame clones only and misses some. The repertoire holds approximately 740,000 clones, with about 74% as singletons. This entry belongs to a study of shared clonotypes between healthy human individuals. Study findings and constraints: An expected dependence of interdonor clonotype sharing on sequencing depth was noted.

The TCR comes from a young woman in good health. Sequencing input: memory CD4+ T cells sorted from blood. Subset given: CD45RA-negative fraction. The chain is built from TRBV19 and TRBJ1-5; no firm D call. The DNA of the CDR3 is TGTGCCAGTAGTCGCAGTTCCAATCAGCCCCAGCATTTT. It is translated as CASSRSSNQPQHF.